Below are 14 T cell receptor beta chains sequenced from a single sample in a study of identical twins. TCRdb recomputed calls from the 5' RACE reads with MiXCR, one row per CDR3 protein. The table lists 220,000 or so distinct CDR3 sequences, roughly 7% of them singletons. The sample was also linked to a second study, of yellow fever vaccine responses in identical twins.

Sequencing used memory (CD45RO+) T cells sorted from blood. The receptors stem from a woman under 30 in good health.

In its sample, this clonotype was seen a few times. This rearrangement joins TRBV2 to TRBJ1-3; D call uncertain. Trimming cost V 6 bases and J 0 bases, with 12 bases left between them. Germline-derived CDR1 and CDR2 are SNHLY and FYNNEI. The CDR3 length is 15 residues. CDR3 region: CASSAAPDSGNTIYF. The CDR3 DNA reads TGTGCCAGCAGCGCCGCCCCCGACTCTGGAAACACCATATATTTT.

In its sample, this clonotype was seen a few times. As DNA, the CDR3 is TGTGCCAGCAACCTCGGGCTCCACTCCTACAATGAGCAGTTCTTC. Its translation: CASNLGLHSYNEQFF. The chain combines TRBV7-9 with TRBJ2-1; no reliable D call. Germline V gene lookup returns CDR1 SEHNR and CDR2 FQNEAQ (reference sequence). V was shortened by 7 bases and J by 0 bases, with 13 bases between the two germline ends. The length of the CDR3 is 15 residues.

This clonotype was counted ten times or more. The V call is TRBV10-3, the J call TRBJ2-1; 7 nucleotides line up with TRBD1. J was trimmed by 1 base and V by 7 bases; bases with no gene match: 22. The CDR3 sequence is 20 residues long. Germline V lookup: CDR1 ENHRY, CDR2 SYGVKD. CDR3 loop: CAITPDLRQGRGSSYNEQFF. The CDR3 DNA sequence: TGTGCCATCACCCCTGACCTAAGACAGGGTAGGGGTAGTTCCTACAATGAGCAGTTCTTC.

The chain uses TRBV7-8 and TRBJ2-3, with 9 bases fitting TRBD1. From germline, CDR1 is SGHVS and CDR2 FQNEAQ. Unmatched junction bases numbered 8, after V lost 5 bases and J lost 2 bases. CDR3 length: 16 amino acids. DNA for the CDR3: TGTGCCAGCAGCAGGGACAGGGCGCGTTCCACAGATACGCAGTATTTT. Translated, it gives CASSRDRARSTDTQYF.

This clonotype occurred many times. The J gene is TRBJ2-1, the V gene TRBV10-3; 8 nucleotides align to TRBD2. The CDR3 is 13 residues long. Trimming at V came to 8 bases and at J to 5 bases, leaving 5 bases not matched to a gene. Germline CDR1 is ENHRY and CDR2 is SYGVKD. The CDR3 DNA follows: TGTGCCATCGGGGGCGGGGGGAACAATGAGCAGTTCTTC. This translates into CAIGGGGNNEQFF.

In its sample, this clonotype was seen a few times. The chain couples TRBV5-6 to TRBJ1-1; D not resolved. V was pared by 4 bases and J by 1 base, with 11 bases between. Germline values: CDR1 SGHDT, CDR2 YYEEEE. The CDR3 runs to 14 residues. The CDR3, as DNA: TGTGCCAGCAGCCCCGTTAACGAGAACACTGAAGCTTTCTTT. Its translation is CASSPVNENTEAFF. The full variable domain, rest sourced from reference TRBV5-6 and TRBJ1-1, is DAGVTQSPTHLIKTRGQQVTLRCSPKSGHDTVSWYQQALGQGPQFIFQYYEEEERQRGNFPDRFSGHQFPNYSSELNVNALLLGDSALYLCASSPVNENTEAFFGQGTRLTVV.

In this sample, this clonotype turned up a few times. The CDR3 loop is CASSQDGRTWDQPQHF. DNA for the CDR3: TGTGCCAGCAGCCAAGACGGACGGACCTGGGATCAGCCCCAGCATTTT. The chain carries TRBV4-2 and TRBJ1-5, with D hard to call. Germline values: CDR1 LGHNA, CDR2 YNFKEQ. The CDR3 covers 16 residues. V was cut by 0 bases and J by 5 bases, with 14 bases left in between.

The chain carries TRBV5-1 and TRBJ1-6; 7 bases are a match to TRBD1. The ends lost 4 bases at V and 5 bases at J; junction bases unmatched: 6. The CDR3 has 15 amino acids. Germline V gene sequence: CDR1 SGHRS, CDR2 YFSETQ. The CDR3 sequence: CASSVGQNNNSPLHF. CDR3 coding DNA: TGCGCCAGCAGCGTGGGACAGAATAATAATTCACCCCTCCACTTT. Full variable domain (outside the CDR3, taken from reference TRBV5-1 and TRBJ1-6): KAGVTQTPRYLIKTRGQQVTLSCSPISGHRSVSWYQQTPGQGLQFLFEYFSETQRNKGNFPGRFSGRQFSNSRSEMNVSTLELGDSALYLCASSVGQNNNSPLHFGNGTRLTVT.

The chain couples TRBV5-6 to TRBJ2-5; 9 bases are shared with TRBD1. Germline values: CDR1 SGHDT, CDR2 YYEEEE. J gave up 9 bases and V 6 bases, and 12 bases lay outside the gene matches. The CDR3 runs 14 residues. CDR3 sequence reads: CASTPRGTGSSQYF. DNA of the CDR3: TGTGCCAGCACTCCCCGGGGGACAGGGTCGTCCCAGTACTTC.

This clonotype has only a few counts. The genes are TRBV29-1 and TRBJ2-6; 9 nucleotides agree with TRBD1. Germline lookup yields CDR1 SQVTM and CDR2 ANQGSEA. This CDR3 is built from 23 residues. Trimming removed 0 bases from V and 2 bases from J; junction bases left unmatched: 23. The CDR3 nucleotides read TGCAGCGTTGAAGAACACCCCGGAGGGAAACAGGGGGCGATTCGTCCTGGGGCCAACGTCCTGACTTTC. Its translation is CSVEEHPGGKQGAIRPGANVLTF.

The chain uses TRBV20-1 and TRBJ1-2; TRBD1 agrees at 7 bases. V lost 4 bases, J lost 1 base, and 3 bases stayed unmatched. The CDR3 spans 13 residues. Germline lookup yields CDR1 DFQATT and CDR2 SNEGSKA (reference sequence). The CDR3 DNA follows: TGCAGTGCTAACAGGGGTATTAACTATGGCTACACCTTC. Translating gives CSANRGINYGYTF.

This clonotype was seen once. The genes are TRBV5-4 and TRBJ2-5; possible D gene TRBD2, 6 bases. Germline CDR1 and CDR2: SGHNT and YYREEE (reference sequence). Trimming removed 7 bases at V and 1 base at J, with 20 bases between. The CDR3 spans 16 residues. DNA of the CDR3: TGTGCCAGCGGTGGAGGAGGCGGAGGGCCCCAAGAGACCCAGTACTTC. Amino acids: CASGGGGGGPQETQYF.

This clonotype was detected only a few times. The rearrangement links TRBV5-6 to TRBJ2-7, with TRBD2 matching over 13 bases. The CDR3 extends over 14 amino acids. The trim removed 6 bases at V and 6 bases at J, leaving 6 bases unmatched. CDR1 and CDR2 from the germline V gene are SGHDT and YYEEEE. CDR3 protein: CASTQGLAGLEQYF. CDR3 nucleotide sequence: TGTGCCAGCACACAGGGACTAGCGGGACTCGAGCAGTACTTC.

The chain recombines TRBV28 with TRBJ1-6; TRBD1 matches at 8 bases. CDR1 MDHEN and CDR2 SYDVKM come from the germline V gene. The CDR3 runs 15 residues. The J segment lost 6 bases and the V segment lost 5 bases, leaving 6 bases of the junction unmatched. CDR3 DNA sequence: TGTGCCAGCAGTGCCGGACAGGGATCTAATTCACCCCTCCACTTT. This gives the protein CASSAGQGSNSPLHF.